This entry concerns a single T cell receptor beta chain. This sample is part of a study of blood T cell repertoires in COVID-19. About the study: Samples representing acute and convalescent COVID-19 were sourced from the United States, Italy and Spain. Sources were T cells, B-cell-depleted T cells, or PBMCs; the material itself was cDNA or gDNA.

Authors' analysis steps: Nucleated cell number was recorded as an estimate derived from reference gene primer amplification. Clones were sequenced by immunoSEQ multiplex PCR, and TCRdb holds only the in-frame ones, with some missing. V and J calls and clone size come straight from that table; D and trimming were deduced from the DNA. The sample includes 100,000 to 150,000 clones, under 90% seen only once; the top ten take about 12%. Deletions cut 5 bases from V and 3 bases from J, with 13 bases between. This CDR3 comprises 13 residues. CDR1 and CDR2 (germline): SQVTM, ANQGSEA. The sequence was collected from a woman aged 55 to 70 with acute or convalescent COVID-19. The sample comprised peripheral blood. The genes are TRBV29-1 and TRBJ1-1, with D possibly being TRBD1 (6 bases). The CDR3 protein is CSVQGMGDTEAFF. CDR3 DNA sequence: TGCAGCGTTCAGGGGATGGGGGACACTGAAGCTTTCTTT. Full variable domain (remainder filled in from reference TRBV29-1 and TRBJ1-1): SAVISQKPSRDICQRGTSLTIQCQVDSQVTMMFWYRQQPGQSLTLIATANQGSEATYESGFVIDKFPISRPNLTFSTLTVSNMSPEDSSIYLCSVQGMGDTEAFFGQGTRLTVV.